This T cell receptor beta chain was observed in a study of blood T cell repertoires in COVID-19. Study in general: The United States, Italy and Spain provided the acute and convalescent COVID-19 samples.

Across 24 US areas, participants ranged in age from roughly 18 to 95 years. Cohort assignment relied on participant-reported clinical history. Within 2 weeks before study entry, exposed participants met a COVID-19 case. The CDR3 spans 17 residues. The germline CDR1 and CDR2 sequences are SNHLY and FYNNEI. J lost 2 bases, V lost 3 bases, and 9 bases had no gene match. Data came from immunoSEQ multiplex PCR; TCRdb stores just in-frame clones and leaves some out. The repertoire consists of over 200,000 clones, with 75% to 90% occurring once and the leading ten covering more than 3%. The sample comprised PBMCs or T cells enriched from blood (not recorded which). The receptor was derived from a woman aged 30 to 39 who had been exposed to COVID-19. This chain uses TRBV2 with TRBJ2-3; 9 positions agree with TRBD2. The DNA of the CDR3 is TGTGCCAGCAGTGACTCCTCACTAGCGGGCTTCACAGATACGCAGTATTTT. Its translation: CASSDSSLAGFTDTQYF.